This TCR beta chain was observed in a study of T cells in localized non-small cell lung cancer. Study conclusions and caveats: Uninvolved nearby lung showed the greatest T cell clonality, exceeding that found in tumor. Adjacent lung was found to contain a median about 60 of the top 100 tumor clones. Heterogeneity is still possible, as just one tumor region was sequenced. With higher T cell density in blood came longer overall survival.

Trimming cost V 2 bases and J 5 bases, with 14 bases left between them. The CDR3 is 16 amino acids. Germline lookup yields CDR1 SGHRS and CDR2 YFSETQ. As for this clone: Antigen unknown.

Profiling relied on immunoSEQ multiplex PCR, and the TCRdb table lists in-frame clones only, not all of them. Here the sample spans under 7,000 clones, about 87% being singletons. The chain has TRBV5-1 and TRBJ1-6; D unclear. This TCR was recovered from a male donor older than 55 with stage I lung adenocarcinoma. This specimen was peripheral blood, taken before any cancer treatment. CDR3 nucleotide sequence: TGCGCCAGCAGCTTTTACTCTCCACACAATAATTCACCCCTCCACTTT. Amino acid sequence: CASSFYSPHNNSPLHF.